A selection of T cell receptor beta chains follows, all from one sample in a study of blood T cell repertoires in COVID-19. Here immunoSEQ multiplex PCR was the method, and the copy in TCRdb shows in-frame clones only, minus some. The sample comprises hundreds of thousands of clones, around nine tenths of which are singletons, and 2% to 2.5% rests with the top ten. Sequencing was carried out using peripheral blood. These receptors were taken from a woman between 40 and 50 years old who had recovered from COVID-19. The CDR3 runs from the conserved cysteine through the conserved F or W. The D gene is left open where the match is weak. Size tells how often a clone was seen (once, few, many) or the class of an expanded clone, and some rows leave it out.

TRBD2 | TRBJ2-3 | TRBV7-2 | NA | CASSLNGLAGDTDTQYF | TGTGCCAGCAGCCTGAACGGACTAGCGGGAGACACAGATACGCAGTATTTT
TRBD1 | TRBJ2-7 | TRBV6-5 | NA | CASSIRQGFHEQYF | TGTGCCAGCAGTATCAGACAGGGGTTTCACGAGCAGTACTTC
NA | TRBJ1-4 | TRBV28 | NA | CASSLRGGKLFF | TGTGCCAGCAGTTTGAGGGGGGGGAAACTGTTTTTT
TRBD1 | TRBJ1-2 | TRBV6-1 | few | CASSEADRANGYTF | TGTGCCAGCAGTGAAGCCGACAGGGCAAATGGCTACACCTTC
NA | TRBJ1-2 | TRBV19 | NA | CASSPGNYGYTF | TGTGCCAGTAGCCCGGGGAACTATGGCTACACCTTC
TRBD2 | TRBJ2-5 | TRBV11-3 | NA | CASSLCRLAGGPGGGETQYF | TGTGCCAGCAGCTTATGCAGGCTAGCGGGAGGGCCGGGGGGAGGAGAGACCCAGTACTTC
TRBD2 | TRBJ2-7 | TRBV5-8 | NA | CASSLEGRAGTSGITREQYF | TGTGCCAGCAGCTTGGAGGGCCGTGCCGGGACTAGCGGGATAACTCGCGAGCAGTACTTC
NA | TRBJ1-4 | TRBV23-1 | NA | CASSKSRVPIFNEKLFF | TGCGCCAGCAGTAAATCCAGGGTCCCCATATTTAATGAAAAACTGTTTTTT
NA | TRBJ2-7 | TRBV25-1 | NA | CASSDHRQDGGDEQYF | TGTGCCAGCAGTGACCATAGACAGGACGGCGGTGACGAGCAGTACTTC
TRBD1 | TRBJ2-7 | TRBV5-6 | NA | CASSPFTGTAYEQYF | TGTGCCAGCAGCCCGTTTACCGGGACAGCCTACGAGCAGTACTTC
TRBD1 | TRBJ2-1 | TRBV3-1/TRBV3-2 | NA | CASSQEWAGGRNEQFF | TGTGCCAGCAGCCAAGAGTGGGCAGGGGGCCGCAATGAGCAGTTCTTC
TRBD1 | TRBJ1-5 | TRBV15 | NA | CATSRDRGYSNQPQHF | TGTGCCACCAGCAGGGACAGGGGCTATAGCAATCAGCCCCAGCATTTT
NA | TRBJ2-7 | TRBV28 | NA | CASFEQGSYEQYF | TGTGCCAGCTTTGAACAGGGCTCCTACGAGCAGTACTTC
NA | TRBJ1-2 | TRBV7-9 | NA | CASSSGVVRAGYGYTF | TGTGCCAGCAGCTCCGGCGTGGTGAGGGCGGGCTATGGCTACACCTTC
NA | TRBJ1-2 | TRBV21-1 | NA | CASSEGQLHYGYTF | TGTGCCAGCAGCGAGGGACAACTACACTATGGCTACACCTTC
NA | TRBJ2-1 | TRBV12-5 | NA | CASGLQGFRQGRNEQFF | TGTGCTAGTGGTTTACAGGGATTCAGGCAGGGCCGGAATGAGCAGTTCTTC
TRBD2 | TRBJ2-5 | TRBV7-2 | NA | CASSLAGDLETQYF | TGTGCCAGCAGTTTAGCGGGAGACCTCGAGACCCAGTACTTC
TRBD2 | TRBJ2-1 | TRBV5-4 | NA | CASSLGAGVNYNEQFF | TGTGCCAGCAGCTTGGGTGCGGGGGTAAATTACAATGAGCAGTTCTTC
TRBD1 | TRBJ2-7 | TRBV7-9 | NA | CASSTPVTGHSYEQYF | TGTGCCAGCAGCACCCCCGTGACAGGGCATTCCTACGAGCAGTACTTC
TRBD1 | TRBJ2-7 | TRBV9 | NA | CASSPWTGEGYEQYF | TGTGCCAGCAGCCCTTGGACAGGGGAGGGCTACGAGCAGTACTTC
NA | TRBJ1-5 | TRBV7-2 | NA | CASSLERASGPQHF | TGTGCCAGCAGCTTAGAACGGGCGAGCGGGCCCCAGCATTTT
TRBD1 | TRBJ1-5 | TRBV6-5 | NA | CASYRGLGQPQHF | TGTGCCAGTTATAGGGGGCTGGGCCAGCCCCAGCATTTT
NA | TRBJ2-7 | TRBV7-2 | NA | CASSPGGTSLEQYF | TGTGCCAGCAGCCCCGGGGGGACATCCCTCGAGCAGTACTTC
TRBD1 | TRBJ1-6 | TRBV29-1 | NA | CSVREQGDNSPLHF | TGCAGCGTTCGCGAACAGGGGGATAATTCACCCCTCCACTTT
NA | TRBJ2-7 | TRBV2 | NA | CASKAGGVSEQYF | TGTGCCAGCAAGGCAGGAGGGGTCTCGGAGCAGTACTTC
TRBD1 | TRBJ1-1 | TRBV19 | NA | CASNRDRGFEAFF | TGTGCCAGTAACCGGGACAGGGGATTTGAAGCTTTCTTT
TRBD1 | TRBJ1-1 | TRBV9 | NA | CASSVVAGTGGLGAFF | TGTGCCAGCAGCGTAGTGGCCGGGACAGGGGGCCTCGGAGCTTTCTTT
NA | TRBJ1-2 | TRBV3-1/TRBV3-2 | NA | CASSQSSYGYTF | TGTGCCAGCAGCCAAAGCTCCTATGGCTACACCTTC
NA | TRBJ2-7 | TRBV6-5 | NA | CASSYSDRGMDEQYF | TGTGCCAGCAGTTACTCAGATCGGGGTATGGACGAGCAGTACTTC
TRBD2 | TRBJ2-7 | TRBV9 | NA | CASSVGRGAHEQYF | TGTGCCAGCAGCGTGGGGCGGGGGGCCCACGAGCAGTACTTC
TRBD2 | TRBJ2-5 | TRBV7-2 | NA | CASSFELAGGQETQYF | TGTGCCAGCAGCTTCGAACTAGCGGGAGGACAAGAGACCCAGTACTTC
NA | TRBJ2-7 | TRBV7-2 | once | CASSSQGYEQYF | TGTGCCAGCAGCTCACAGGGCTACGAGCAGTACTTC
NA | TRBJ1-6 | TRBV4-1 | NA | CASSQEFWAKASPLHF | TGCGCCAGCAGCCAAGAGTTCTGGGCGAAAGCTTCACCCCTCCACTTT
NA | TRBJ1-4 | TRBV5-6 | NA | CASSLRGKANEKLFF | TGTGCCAGCAGCTTGAGGGGGAAGGCTAATGAAAAACTGTTTTTT
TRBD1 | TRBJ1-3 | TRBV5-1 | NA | CASSVSQGSGNTIYF | TGCGCCAGCAGCGTATCACAGGGGTCCGGAAACACCATATATTTT
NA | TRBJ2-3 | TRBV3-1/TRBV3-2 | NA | CASSQDPSSGTDTQYF | TGTGCCAGCAGCCAAGATCCCTCTAGCGGCACAGATACGCAGTATTTT
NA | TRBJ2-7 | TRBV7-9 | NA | CASSIPGKFYEQYF | TGTGCCAGCAGCATACCGGGAAAGTTCTACGAGCAGTACTTC
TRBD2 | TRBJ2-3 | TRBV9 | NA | CASSDHPVAERERWDSDTQYF | TGTGCCAGCAGCGACCACCCAGTAGCTGAGCGGGAACGGTGGGATTCAGATACGCAGTATTTT
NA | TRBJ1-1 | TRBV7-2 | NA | CASSLAWRQNTEAFF | TGTGCCAGCAGCTTAGCGTGGCGGCAGAACACTGAAGCTTTCTTT
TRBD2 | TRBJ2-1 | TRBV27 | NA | CASSSLAGGLGYNEQFF | TGTGCCAGCAGTTCCCTAGCGGGAGGGCTCGGGTACAATGAGCAGTTCTTC
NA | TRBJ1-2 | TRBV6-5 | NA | CASRKGVFGYTF | TGTGCCAGCAGAAAAGGGGTTTTCGGCTACACCTTC
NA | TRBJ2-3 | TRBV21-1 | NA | CASSIPTGLAACTDTQYF | TGTGCCAGCAGCATCCCTACCGGACTAGCGGCCTGCACAGATACGCAGTATTTT